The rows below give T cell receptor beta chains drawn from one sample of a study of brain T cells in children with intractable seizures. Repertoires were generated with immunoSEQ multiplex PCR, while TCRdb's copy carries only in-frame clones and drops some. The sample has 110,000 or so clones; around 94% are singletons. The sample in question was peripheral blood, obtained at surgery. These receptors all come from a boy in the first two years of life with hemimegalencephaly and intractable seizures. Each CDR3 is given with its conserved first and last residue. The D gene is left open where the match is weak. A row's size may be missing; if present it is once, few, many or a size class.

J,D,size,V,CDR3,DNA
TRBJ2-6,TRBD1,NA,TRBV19,CASSTRATGGSSSGANVLTF,TGTGCCAGTAGTACACGGGCAACAGGGGGCTCCAGCTCTGGGGCCAACGTCCTGACTTTC
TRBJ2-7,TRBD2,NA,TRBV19,CASSGLAGGYEQYF,TGTGCCAGTAGTGGACTAGCGGGAGGCTACGAGCAGTACTTC
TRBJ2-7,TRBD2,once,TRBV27,CASSLVSASGVRDEQYF,TGTGCCAGCAGTTTAGTGTCGGCTAGCGGGGTCCGGGACGAGCAGTACTTC
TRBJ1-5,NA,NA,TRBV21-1,CASSKDTGGSNQPQHF,TGTGCCAGCAGCAAGGATACAGGAGGGAGCAATCAGCCCCAGCATTTT
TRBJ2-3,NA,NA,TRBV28,CASGIAFRSTDTQYF,TGTGCCAGCGGGATAGCCTTTCGTAGCACAGATACGCAGTATTTT
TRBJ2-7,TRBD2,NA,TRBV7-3,CASSLTRLGREGEQYF,TGTGCCAGCAGCCTCACCCGGCTCGGGCGGGAGGGGGAGCAGTACTTC
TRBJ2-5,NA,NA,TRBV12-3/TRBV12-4,CASSGTFQETQYF,TGTGCCAGCAGTGGGACTTTCCAAGAGACCCAGTACTTC
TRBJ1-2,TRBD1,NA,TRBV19,CASSKGGQGAGYTF,TGTGCCAGTAGTAAAGGGGGACAGGGGGCCGGCTACACCTTC
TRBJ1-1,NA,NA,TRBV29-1,CSVELEVTEAFF,TGCAGCGTTGAATTGGAGGTCACTGAAGCTTTCTTT
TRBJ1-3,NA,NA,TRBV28,CASSLSGNTIYF,TGTGCCAGCAGTTTATCGGGAAACACCATATATTTT
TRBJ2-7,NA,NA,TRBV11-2,CASSAGVHSYEQYF,TGTGCCAGCAGCGCAGGGGTTCACTCCTACGAGCAGTACTTC
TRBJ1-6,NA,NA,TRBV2,CASRPGWDSPLHF,TGTGCCAGCAGACCCGGATGGGATTCACCCCTCCACTTT
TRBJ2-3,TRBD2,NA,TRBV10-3,CAISEYWLPTSGRPTDTQYF,TGTGCCATCAGTGAGTATTGGTTGCCCACTAGCGGGAGACCCACAGATACGCAGTATTTT
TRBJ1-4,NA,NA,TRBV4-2,CASSTMDHNEKLFF,TGTGCCAGCAGCACAATGGACCATAATGAAAAACTGTTTTTT
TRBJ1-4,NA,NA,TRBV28,CASSYPLTTETNEKLFF,TGTGCCAGCAGTTACCCCCTAACTACCGAAACTAATGAAAAACTGTTTTTT
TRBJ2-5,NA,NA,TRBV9,CASSVGSSGGETQYF,TGTGCCAGCAGCGTAGGGTCTAGTGGTGGGGAGACCCAGTACTTC
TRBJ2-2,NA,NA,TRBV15,CATAWDVRETGELFF,TGTGCCACCGCCTGGGATGTTAGGGAAACCGGGGAGCTGTTTTTT
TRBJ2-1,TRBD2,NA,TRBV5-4,CASSLWGLAGEKQFF,TGTGCCAGCAGCTTGTGGGGACTAGCGGGGGAAAAGCAGTTCTTC
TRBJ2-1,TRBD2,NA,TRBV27,CASSLTQTSGSNNEQFF,TGTGCCAGCAGTTTAACCCAGACTAGCGGGAGCAACAATGAGCAGTTCTTC
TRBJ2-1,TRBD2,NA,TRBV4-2,CASSPQTSGSYNEQFF,TGTGCCAGCAGCCCGCAAACTAGCGGGAGCTACAATGAGCAGTTCTTC
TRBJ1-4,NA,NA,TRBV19,CASSILSNEKLFF,TGTGCCAGTAGTATCCTATCTAATGAAAAACTGTTTTTT
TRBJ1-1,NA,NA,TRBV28,CASRRGGPSNTEAFF,TGTGCCAGCAGAAGAGGGGGACCGTCGAACACTGAAGCTTTCTTT
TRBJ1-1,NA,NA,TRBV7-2,CASSLRKGTEAFF,TGTGCCAGCAGCTTGCGGAAGGGCACTGAAGCTTTCTTT
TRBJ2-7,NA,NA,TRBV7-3,CASSPSTSQGVEQYF,TGTGCCAGCAGCCCATCGACTAGCCAGGGGGTAGAGCAGTACTTC
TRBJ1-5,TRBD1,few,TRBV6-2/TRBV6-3,CASSYGRGGDQPQHF,TGTGCCAGCAGTTACGGTCGAGGGGGCGATCAGCCCCAGCATTTT
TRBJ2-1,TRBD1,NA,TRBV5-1,CASSFHPLTTGPYNEQFF,TGCGCCAGCAGCTTTCATCCCTTGACGACAGGGCCTTACAATGAGCAGTTCTTC
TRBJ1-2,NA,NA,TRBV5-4,CASSPRADPTNYGYTF,TGTGCCAGCAGCCCGAGGGCGGATCCTACTAACTATGGCTACACCTTC
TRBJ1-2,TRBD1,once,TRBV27,CASGITGVDGYTF,TGTGCCAGCGGAATTACAGGGGTGGATGGCTACACCTTC
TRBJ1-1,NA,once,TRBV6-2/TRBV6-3,CASSNRVGTEAFF,TGTGCCAGCAGTAACAGGGTCGGGACTGAAGCTTTCTTT
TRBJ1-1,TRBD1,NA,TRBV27,CASSTWTGGTEAFF,TGTGCCAGCAGTACCTGGACAGGGGGAACTGAAGCTTTCTTT
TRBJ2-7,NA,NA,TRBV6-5,CASSYRAWGPGYF,TGTGCCAGCAGTTACAGGGCGTGGGGACCGGGGTACTTC
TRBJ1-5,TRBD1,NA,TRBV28,CASSSQGAYNQPQHF,TGTGCCAGCAGTTCACAGGGGGCATACAATCAGCCCCAGCATTTT
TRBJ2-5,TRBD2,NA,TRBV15,CATSSTSGRIAPETQYF,TGTGCCACCAGCAGCACTAGCGGGAGAATAGCGCCCGAGACCCAGTACTTC
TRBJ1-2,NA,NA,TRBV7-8,CASSLAPGWGYTF,TGTGCCAGCAGCTTAGCCCCAGGGTGGGGCTACACCTTC
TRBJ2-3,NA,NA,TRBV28,CASSPLGPDTQYF,TGTGCCAGCAGTCCACTAGGTCCAGATACGCAGTATTTT
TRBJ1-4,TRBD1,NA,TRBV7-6,CASRSGQGSEKLFF,TGTGCCAGCAGATCGGGACAGGGATCTGAAAAACTGTTTTTT
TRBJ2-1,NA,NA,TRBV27,CASSFVGLSSYNEQFF,TGTGCCAGCAGTTTTGTGGGGTTGAGCTCCTACAATGAGCAGTTCTTC
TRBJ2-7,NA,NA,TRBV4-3,CASSHSRGYEQYF,TGCGCCAGCAGCCATTCGCGCGGATACGAGCAGTACTTC
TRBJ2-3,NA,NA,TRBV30,CAWSGSSLRNTQYF,TGTGCCTGGAGTGGGTCGAGTCTTCGGAATACGCAGTATTTT
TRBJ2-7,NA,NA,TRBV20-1,CSAMGGYEQYF,TGCAGTGCTATGGGTGGCTACGAGCAGTACTTC
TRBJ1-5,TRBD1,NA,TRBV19,CASSAQGASQPQHF,TGTGCCAGTAGTGCCCAGGGGGCGAGCCAGCCCCAGCATTTT
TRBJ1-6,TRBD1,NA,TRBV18,CASSPLPGQGRNSPLHF,TGTGCCAGCTCACCTCTGCCGGGACAGGGACGTAATTCACCCCTCCACTTT
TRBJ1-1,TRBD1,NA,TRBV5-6,CASTETGAAFF,TGTGCCAGCACTGAGACAGGGGCCGCTTTCTTT
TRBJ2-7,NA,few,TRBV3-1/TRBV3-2,CASSQVGGPYEQYF,TGTGCCAGCAGCCAAGTGGGGGGGCCCTACGAGCAGTACTTC
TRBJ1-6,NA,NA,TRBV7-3,CASSLGRGSDNSPLHF,TGTGCCAGCAGCCTCGGAAGGGGGTCGGATAATTCACCCCTCCACTTT
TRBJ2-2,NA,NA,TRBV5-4,CASSWPVTGELFF,TGTGCCAGCAGCTGGCCGGTCACCGGGGAGCTGTTTTTT
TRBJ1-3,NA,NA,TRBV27,CASREGTASGNTIYF,TGTGCCAGCAGGGAGGGGACTGCCTCTGGAAACACCATATATTTT
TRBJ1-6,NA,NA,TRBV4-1,CASRPYSNSPLHF,TGCGCCAGCAGACCCTATTCCAATTCACCCCTCCACTTT
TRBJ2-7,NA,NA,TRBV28,CASSFGRGSREQYF,TGTGCCAGCAGTTTCGGTAGGGGTAGTCGCGAGCAGTACTTC
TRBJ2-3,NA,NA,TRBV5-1,CASSLTGSTDTQYF,TGCGCCAGCAGCTTGACGGGAAGCACAGATACGCAGTATTTT
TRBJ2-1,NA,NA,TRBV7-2,CASISDPHNEQFF,TGTGCCAGCATCTCGGACCCTCACAATGAGCAGTTCTTC
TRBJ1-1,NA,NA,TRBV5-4,CASSSDRRTEAFF,TGTGCCAGCAGCTCTGACCGTAGAACTGAAGCTTTCTTT
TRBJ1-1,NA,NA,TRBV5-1,CASSLAGPNTEAFF,TGCGCCAGCAGCCTGGCTGGTCCGAACACTGAAGCTTTCTTT
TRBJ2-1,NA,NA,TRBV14,CASSPLRGDVAYNEQFF,TGTGCCAGCAGCCCACTGAGGGGGGACGTAGCGTACAATGAGCAGTTCTTC
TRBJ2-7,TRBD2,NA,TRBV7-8,CASSFGLAGAYEQYF,TGTGCCAGCAGCTTCGGACTAGCGGGGGCCTACGAGCAGTACTTC